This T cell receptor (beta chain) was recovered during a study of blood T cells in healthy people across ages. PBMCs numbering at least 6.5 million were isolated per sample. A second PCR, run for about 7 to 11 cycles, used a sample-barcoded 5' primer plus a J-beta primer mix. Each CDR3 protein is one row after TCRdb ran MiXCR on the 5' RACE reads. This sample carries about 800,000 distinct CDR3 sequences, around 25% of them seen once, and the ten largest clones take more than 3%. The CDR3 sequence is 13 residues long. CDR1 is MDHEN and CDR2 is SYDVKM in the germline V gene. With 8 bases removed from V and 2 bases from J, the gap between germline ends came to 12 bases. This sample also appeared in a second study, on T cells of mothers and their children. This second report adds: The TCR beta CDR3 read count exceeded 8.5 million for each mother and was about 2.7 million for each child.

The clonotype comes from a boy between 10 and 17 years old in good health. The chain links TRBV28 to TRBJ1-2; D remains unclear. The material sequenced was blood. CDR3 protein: CASQTELNYGYTF. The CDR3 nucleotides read TGTGCCAGCCAAACGGAGCTAAACTATGGCTACACCTTC.